This T cell receptor (beta chain) was observed in a study of blood T cell repertoires in COVID-19. Under the authors' procedure: How many nucleated cells were present was estimated from reference gene primer amplification. Some clones are missing from TCRdb's copy, which holds only in-frame ones; the method was immunoSEQ multiplex PCR. That table is the source of V, J and clone size, and D and trimming were worked out from the DNA. The sample lists hundreds of thousands of clones; roughly nine tenths were seen once. Symptom resolution, clearance, or two negative PCRs marked donors in Cohort 3 as recovered. Losses at the gene ends were 6 bases for V and 0 bases for J; bases not matched to a gene: 6. The CDR3 runs 15 residues. CDR1 MDHEN and CDR2 SYDVKM come from the germline V gene.

The chain uses TRBV28 and TRBJ2-3; TRBD2 agrees at 7 bases. The sequencing sample was made of PBMCs or T cells enriched from blood (not recorded which). The receptor was derived from a man younger than 40 who had recovered from COVID-19. In DNA form, the CDR3 reads TGTGCCAGCAGGGGAACTAGCGCAAGCACAGATACGCAGTATTTT. Its translation is CASRGTSASTDTQYF.